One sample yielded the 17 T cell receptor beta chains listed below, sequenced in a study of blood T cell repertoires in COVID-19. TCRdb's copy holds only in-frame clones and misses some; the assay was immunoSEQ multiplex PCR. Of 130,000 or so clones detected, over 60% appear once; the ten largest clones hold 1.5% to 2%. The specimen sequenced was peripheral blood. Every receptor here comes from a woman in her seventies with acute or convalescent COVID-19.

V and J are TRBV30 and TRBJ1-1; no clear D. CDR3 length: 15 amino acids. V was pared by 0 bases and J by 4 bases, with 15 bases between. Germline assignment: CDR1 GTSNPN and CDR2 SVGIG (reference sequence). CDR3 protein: CAWSVPLPAGTEAFF. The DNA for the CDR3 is TGTGCCTGGAGTGTACCCCTACCGGCGGGCACTGAAGCTTTCTTT.

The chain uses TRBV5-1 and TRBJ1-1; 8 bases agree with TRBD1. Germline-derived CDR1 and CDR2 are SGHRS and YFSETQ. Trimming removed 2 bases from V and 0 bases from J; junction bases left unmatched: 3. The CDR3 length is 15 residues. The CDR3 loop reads CASSLQGVVNTEAFF. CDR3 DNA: TGCGCCAGCAGCTTACAGGGGGTGGTGAACACTGAAGCTTTCTTT.

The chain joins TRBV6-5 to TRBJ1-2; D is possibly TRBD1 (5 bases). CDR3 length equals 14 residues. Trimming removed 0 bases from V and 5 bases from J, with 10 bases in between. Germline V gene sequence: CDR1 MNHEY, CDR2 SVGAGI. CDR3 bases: TGTGCCAGCAGTTACTCAGAGGGGAGGTATGGCTACACCTTC. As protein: CASSYSEGRYGYTF.

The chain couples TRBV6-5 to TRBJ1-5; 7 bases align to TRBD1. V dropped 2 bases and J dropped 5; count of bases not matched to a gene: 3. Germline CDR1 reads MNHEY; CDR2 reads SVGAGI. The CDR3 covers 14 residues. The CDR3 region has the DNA TGTGCCAGCAGTTACCGGGACAGACATCAGCCCCAGCATTTT. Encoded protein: CASSYRDRHQPQHF.

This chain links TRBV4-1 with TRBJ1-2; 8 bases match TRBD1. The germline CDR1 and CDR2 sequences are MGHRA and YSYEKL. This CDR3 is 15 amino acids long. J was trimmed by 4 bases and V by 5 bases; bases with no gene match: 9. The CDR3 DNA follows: TGCGCCAGCAGCTTAGGGCAGGGGGCGGGCTATGGCTACACCTTC. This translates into CASSLGQGAGYGYTF.

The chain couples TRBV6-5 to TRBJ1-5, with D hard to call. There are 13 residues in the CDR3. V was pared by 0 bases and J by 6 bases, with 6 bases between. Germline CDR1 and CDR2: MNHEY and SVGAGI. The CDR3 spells CASSYSEGQPQHF. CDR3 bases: TGTGCCAGCAGTTACTCAGAGGGTCAGCCCCAGCATTTT.

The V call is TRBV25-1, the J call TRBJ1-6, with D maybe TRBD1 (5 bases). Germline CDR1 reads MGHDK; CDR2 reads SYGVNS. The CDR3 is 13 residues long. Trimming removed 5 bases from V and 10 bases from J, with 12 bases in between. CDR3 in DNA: TGTGCCAGCAGTCCCTGGGGGGACTCACCCCTCCACTTT. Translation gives CASSPWGDSPLHF.

The CDR3 loop is CAWSPPWGESSMNTEAFF. CDR3 DNA sequence: TGTGCCTGGAGTCCCCCCTGGGGGGAGAGTTCGATGAACACTGAAGCTTTCTTT. V and J are TRBV30 and TRBJ1-1; a possible D gene is TRBD1 (5 bases). Germline V gene sequence: CDR1 GTSNPN, CDR2 SVGIG (reference sequence). V dropped 2 bases and J dropped 0 bases, with 22 bases sitting between them. There are 18 residues in the CDR3.

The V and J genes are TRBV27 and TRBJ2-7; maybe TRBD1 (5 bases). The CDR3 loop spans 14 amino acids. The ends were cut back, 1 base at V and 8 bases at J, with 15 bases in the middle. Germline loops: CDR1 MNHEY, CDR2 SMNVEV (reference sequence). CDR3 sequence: CASSLYPATVQQYF. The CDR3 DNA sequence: TGTGCCAGCAGTTTATACCCGGCGACAGTTCAGCAGTACTTC.

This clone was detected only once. CDR3: CASSAGQGSNTDTQYF. The CDR3 coding sequence is TGTGCCAGTAGTGCGGGACAGGGGAGCAACACAGATACGCAGTATTTT. The chain joins TRBV19 to TRBJ2-3; 10 bases match TRBD1. The CDR3 has 16 residues. Trimming cost V 5 bases and J 2 bases; bases outside gene matches: 7. Looked up from germline, CDR1 is LNHDA and CDR2 is SQIVND (reference sequence).

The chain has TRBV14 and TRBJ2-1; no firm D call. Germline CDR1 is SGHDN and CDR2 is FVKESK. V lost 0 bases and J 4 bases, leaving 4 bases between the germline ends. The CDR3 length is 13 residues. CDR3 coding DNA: TGTGCCAGCAGCCAAGACTTTTACAATGAGCAGTTCTTC. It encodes CASSQDFYNEQFF.

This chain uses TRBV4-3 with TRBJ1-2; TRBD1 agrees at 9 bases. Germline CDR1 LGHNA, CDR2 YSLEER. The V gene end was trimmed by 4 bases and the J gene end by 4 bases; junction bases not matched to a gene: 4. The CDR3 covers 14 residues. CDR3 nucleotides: TGCGCCAGCAGCCGCTCGGGACAGGGCTATGGCTACACCTTC. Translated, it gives CASSRSGQGYGYTF.

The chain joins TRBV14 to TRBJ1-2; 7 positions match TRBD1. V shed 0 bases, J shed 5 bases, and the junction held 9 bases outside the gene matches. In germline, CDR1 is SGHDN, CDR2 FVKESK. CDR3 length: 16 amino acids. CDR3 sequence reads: CASSQDLKGAIYGYTF. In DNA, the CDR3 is TGTGCCAGCAGCCAAGATCTTAAGGGGGCGATATATGGCTACACCTTC.

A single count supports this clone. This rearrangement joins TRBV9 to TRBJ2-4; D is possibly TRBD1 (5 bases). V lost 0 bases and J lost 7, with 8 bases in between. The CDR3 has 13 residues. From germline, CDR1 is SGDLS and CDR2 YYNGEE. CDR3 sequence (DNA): TGTGCCAGCAGCGTAGGGGGCGAGAACATTCAGTACTTC. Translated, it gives CASSVGGENIQYF.

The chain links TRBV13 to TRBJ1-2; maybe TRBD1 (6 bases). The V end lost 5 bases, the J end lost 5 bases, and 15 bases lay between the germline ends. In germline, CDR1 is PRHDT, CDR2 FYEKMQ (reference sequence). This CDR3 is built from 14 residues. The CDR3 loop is CASSEGEGGYGYTF. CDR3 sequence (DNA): TGTGCCAGCAGCGAGGGGGAAGGGGGATATGGCTACACCTTC. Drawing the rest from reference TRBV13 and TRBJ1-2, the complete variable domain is AAGVIQSPRHLIKEKRETATLKCYPIPRHDTVYWYQQGPGQDPQFLISFYEKMQSDKGSIPDRFSAQQFSDYHSELNMSSLELGDSALYFCASSEGEGGYGYTFGSGTRLTVV.

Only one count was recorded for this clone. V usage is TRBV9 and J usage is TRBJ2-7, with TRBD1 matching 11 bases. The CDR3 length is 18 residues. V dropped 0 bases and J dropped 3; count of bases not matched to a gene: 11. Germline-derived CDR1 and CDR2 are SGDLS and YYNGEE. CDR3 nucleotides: TGTGCCAGCAGCGTAGGTATTTCCGGGACAGGGGGATTCTACGAGCAGTACTTC. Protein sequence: CASSVGISGTGGFYEQYF.

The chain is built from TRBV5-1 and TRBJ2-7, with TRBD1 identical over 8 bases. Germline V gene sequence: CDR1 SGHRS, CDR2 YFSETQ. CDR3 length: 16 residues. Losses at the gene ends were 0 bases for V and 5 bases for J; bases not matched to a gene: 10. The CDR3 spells CASSLEPQGARHEQYF. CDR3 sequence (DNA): TGCGCCAGCAGCTTGGAACCTCAGGGGGCGCGCCACGAGCAGTACTTC. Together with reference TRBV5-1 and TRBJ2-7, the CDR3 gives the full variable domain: KAGVTQTPRYLIKTRGQQVTLSCSPISGHRSVSWYQQTPGQGLQFLFEYFSETQRNKGNFPGRFSGRQFSNSRSEMNVSTLELGDSALYLCASSLEPQGARHEQYFGPGTRLTVT.